This T cell receptor beta chain stems from a study of kidney transplant recipient with SARS-CoV-2 infection. From the reads, TCRdb called clonotypes with MiXCR, one entry per CDR3 protein. The repertoire holds roughly 230,000 distinct CDR3 sequences, with roughly 26% as singletons. The CDR3 sequence is 18 residues long. V gave up 2 bases and J gave up 0 bases; unmatched junction bases: 12. The germline gives CDR1 MDHEN, CDR2 SYDVKM. This clonotype occurred many times. The clonotype originates from a young adult male patient who had COVID-19 and was a kidney transplant recipient. Some T cells here may be from the graft donor. The genes are TRBV28 and TRBJ2-7; 8 nucleotides match TRBD2. The sequences come from a blood sample, collected at baseline and between days 110 and 120 from a kidney transplant recipient. The CDR3 DNA reads TGTGCCAGCAGTTTACAGCCGCCGGGGGGGACTAGCTCCTACGAGCAGTACTTC. It encodes CASSLQPPGGTSSYEQYF.